This paragraph reports one T cell receptor (beta chain). The antigen remains undetermined. Germline V CDR1 and CDR2: MNHNS, SASEGT. The CDR3 has 12 amino acids. Trimming took 7 bases from V and 4 from J, leaving 11 bases between them. Patients all relapsed after autologous stem cell transplantation, and there was variation in brentuximab vedotin exposure. The sample is drawn from a study of PD-1 blockade in classical Hodgkin lymphoma. General study points: Lower baseline TCR diversity marked trial partial responders and progressors. By C4D1 there was a significant rise in CD4+ TCR diversity but not in CD8+ TCR diversity.

TCRdb keeps only in-frame clones here, not all; method: immunoSEQ multiplex PCR. The sample consists of more than 25,000 clones, 78% of them appearing once. V usage is TRBV6-1 and J usage is TRBJ2-7, with D perhaps TRBD1 or TRBD2 (7 bases each). This specimen was peripheral blood mononuclear cells (PBMCs), taken before the second cycle of nivolumab. The TCR was taken from a human donor with classical Hodgkin lymphoma. In DNA, the CDR3 is TGTGCCAGCAACCAGGGGGGGTACGAGCAGTACTTC. Translation gives CASNQGGYEQYF.